Reported below is one TCR beta chain. This clone was seen once. It lacks a known antigen. No much larger clone exists at a distance of one base, and base qualities are not known. The source of the sample is a study of cytomegalovirus exposure and HLA in healthy donors (dated by TCRdb to the late 2010s). In the study overall: An earlier analysis of 587 of the donors reported 276 Gb of sequence data and around 100 million unique TCR beta sequences obtained from 150 million to 200 million T cells. High-throughput TCR immunosequencing, statistical association of individual TCRs with disease status, and machine learning were combined to predict cytomegalovirus infection status. In an earlier analysis of 587 of the donors, high-throughput TCR beta sequencing was used to judge whether each TCR beta V gene segment behaved as functional or pseudogenic. An early release that covered some 630 HLA-typed donors contained approximately 290 gigabases of sequencing data and 80 million or so unique TCR sequences. The number of typed donors differed by locus: roughly 629-630 for A, B, C, DRB1 and DQB1; 500 to 550 for DQA1; some 590 for DPA1; and around 470 for DPB1. The aim of the study was to test whether cataloging public T cell receptors could identify signatures of past pathogen exposure. Genome-wide SNP genotypes for about 65% of the 666 donors were used in a later genetic analysis, which treated that subset as a discovery cohort. Of the approximately 400 genotyped donors, over 65% fell in the genetic ancestry cluster associated with self-reported Caucasian donors. On average, about 240,000 unique TCR beta nucleotide sequences were sequenced per donor among a few hundred genotyped donors of the cohort, with 15% to 20% of those sequences being non-productive. The study profiled the T cell repertoires of under 700 subjects by immunosequencing and related them to cytomegalovirus serostatus. About five DR-DQ haplotypes were treated as single units for association and clustering because of strong linkage in the cohort. Besides the first cohort of 550 to 750 subjects, a separate validation cohort made up of 120 different subjects was used. Every discovery cohort repertoire had been produced on one sequencing platform. HLA typing included class I and class II loci at four-digit resolution. Donor age, sex, ethnicity and CMV serostatus were collected together with the repertoire data. To study patterns of TCR occurrence, a later analysis re-analyzed previously published TCR beta repertoires from 700 or so donors and added high-resolution HLA genotyping. Rather than drawing on any new phenotypic data, the later analysis identified candidate immune exposures from TCR beta sequences and the way those sequences occurred across donors.

The CDR3 contains 14 residues, cysteine and phenylalanine counted. CDR3 DNA only is kept here, 42 bases in frame from base 1. The germline V gene sets CDR1 to SNHLY and CDR2 to FYNNEI. V loses 6 bases, J loses 0 bases, and the germline ends lie 6 bases apart. In total, over 600 healthy bone marrow donors made up the cohort. Cohort members were all nominally healthy when sampled, although unrecorded immune exposures were likely present. The donor tested CMV seropositive, placing the donor among the 250 to 300 seropositive members of the cohort. Every donor gave a peripheral blood sample, and the peripheral blood mononuclear cells from that sample were used for TCR beta sequencing. Genomic DNA was extracted from the blood cell samples with the Qiagen DNeasy Blood Extraction Kit. Study-wide conclusions, independent of this receptor: According to a later analysis, TCR association rates differed among HLA loci, with DRB1 alleles showing the most associated TCRs and HLA-C alleles showing the fewest. In this cohort, only TCR beta chains were sequenced, and detectable features were limited by the absence of alpha or paired-chain data. When HLA alleles, especially DR and DQ, strongly co-occurred, TCR associations were difficult to assign to individual alleles. In a later genetic analysis, a missense DCLRE1C variant was associated with V-gene and J-gene trimming of TCR beta chains, and the association was replicated in an independent cohort. Across donors, most TCR sequences were observed very rarely, whereas some public TCRs were present in many individuals. In a later analysis, most CMV-associated TCR beta chains were found to appear HLA-restricted, with HLA associations seemingly driven largely by CMV exposure. CMV serostatus was the only immune exposure information available for the cohort. Linkage disequilibrium might explain the correlated functional status among segregating V segments, but an unknown experimental factor could not be excluded. Roughly uniform sequencing depth across donors was assumed in presence/absence analyses, although this assumption may not hold. A further reported finding was that TCR beta sequences accurately predicted the HLA-A and HLA-B alleles for most subjects in the first cohort. Some IMGT-functional V segments, including TRBV6-2 and TRBV6-3, could not be distinguished by the 87-base-pair reads and were therefore excluded. In vitro tests confirmed that a few of the cytomegalovirus-associated TCR beta chains recognize cytomegalovirus antigens. The classifier was reported to diagnose cytomegalovirus status with high specificity and sensitivity in both the original and validation cohorts. Because HLA typing was missing for some donors at each locus, association tests included only the typed subset. In a later analysis, several top co-occurrence clusters were reported to appear linked to parvovirus B19, influenza, CMV and Epstein-Barr virus. According to a later genetic analysis, donors in an Asian-associated ancestry cluster had fewer N-insertions in productive TCRs than the approximately 710-donor mean. Specific HLA alleles were associated with 15,000 to 20,000 TCR beta sequences at a false discovery rate of 0.05 in a later analysis. Because counts were too low, about 18 rarely observed V segments, including chromosome 9 orphons, were excluded from the earlier analysis of around 640 of the donors. In a later analysis, HLA-associated TCR beta chains showed more clonal expansion and lower generation probabilities than non-associated chains that were equally common. The authors suggested that the approach could potentially be extended to other disease states and immunological phenotypes. An earlier analysis of some 590 of the donors showed that most TCR beta V segments appeared in productive rearrangements either about 90% or about 30% of the time, which broadly matched IMGT annotations. The study listed approximately 150 TCR beta chains as associated with cytomegalovirus. A cluster of highly shared sequence variants was judged likely to represent a technical artifact of the sequencing pipeline.

Preparation of the library involved the immunoSEQ multiplex PCR assay. A mixture of 60 forward primers for TCR Vbeta segments and 13 reverse primers for TCR Jbeta segments was used in the multiplex PCR. The CDR3 region of rearranged TCR beta genes was amplified from genomic DNA with a multiplex PCR assay. The Illumina HiSeq System was used to sequence the amplified TCR beta libraries as 87-base-pair reads. The original pipeline was this. In a later analysis, approximately 74 million unique TCR beta chains were counted across the 500 to 850 repertoires, and about 10 million of these chains were shared by at least two donors. Raw reads were error-corrected and collapsed into unique sequences with a nearest-neighbor algorithm that merged closely related sequences to remove PCR and sequencing errors. V, D and J gene segments were assigned by aligning CDR3 sequences to IMGT reference sequences. For a sequence to be retained, at least a six-nucleotide match to both a V gene segment and a J gene segment was required. Rearrangements were called productive when the CDR3 lacked stop codons and stayed in frame with V and J; all others were non-productive. CDR3 was defined according to IMGT convention as the region running from the second conserved V-encoded cysteine to the conserved J-encoded phenylalanine. In an earlier analysis of approximately 500 of the donors, sequences lacking an unambiguous match to a single V gene segment were excluded. An earlier analysis of about 600 of the donors called V segments functional above 56.7% productive rearrangements and segregating when the between-donor standard deviation exceeded 5%. A statistical classification framework was developed to diagnose cytomegalovirus status using the catalog of TCR beta chain sequences. A later analysis assigned V and J genes by comparing TCR nucleotide sequences with IMGT/GENE-DB human TR gene sequences. A later analysis assigned CDR3 sequences and most-parsimonious VDJ recombination scenarios with the TCRdist pipeline. In a later analysis, every TCR beta chain was defined by the combination of its CDR3 amino acid sequence and its V-gene family, and reads without a unique V-gene family were dropped. To address suspected cross-contamination and a sequencing artifact, a later analysis removed around 600 highly shared, low-generation-probability nucleotide sequences. A later analysis calculated a clonal expansion index for each public chain from normalized within-repertoire ranks of inferred template counts. In a later analysis, generation probabilities were computed with a VDJ recombination model fitted to out-of-frame rearrangements, and the resulting probabilities were checked against IGoR. In a later analysis, hypergeometric tests were used to score TCR-TCR, TCR-HLA and TCR-CMV co-occurrence, with a repertoire-size bias correction applied to TCR pairs. A later analysis estimated false discovery rates by permuting HLA or CMV assignments 20 times. In a later analysis, co-occurring TCRs were grouped with DBSCAN, and TCRdist sequence similarity was added when clustering was performed within HLA-allele-positive subsets. Repertoires with fewer than 30,000 or more than 120,000 public chains were left out of co-occurrence clustering, as were about five repertoires with anomalous nucleotide sharing. This immuneACCESS table, as held by TCRdb, lists in-frame sequences with V and J called but not all clones. Of the missing ones, under half trace to an unresolved V gene in checked studies; the others have no known cause. V and J calls and clone size are those listed in that table; D and trimming were worked out from the DNA. The sample table shows 150,000 to 200,000 clones, and 65% to 80% are seen once. 2.5% to 3% of the sample is held by the ten biggest clonotypes.

Sequences were obtained from PBMCs. The chain is assembled from TRBV2 and TRBJ1-6, and TRBD1 may be the D gene, going by 5 matching bases. The receptor was isolated from a woman aged 45-60 years in good health and CMV-seropositive. The CDR3 protein: CASRGGSYNSPLHF. In nucleotides, the sequence is TGTGCCAGCAGGGGGGGCTCCTATAATTCACCCCTCCACTTT.